A selection of T cell receptor beta chains follows, all from one sample in a study of blood T cell repertoires in COVID-19. The protocol was immunoSEQ multiplex PCR, while the TCRdb copy is restricted to in-frame clones and leaves out a portion. The sample records 60,000 or so clones, approximately 86% being singletons. Sequenced material: peripheral blood. Source of these receptors: a woman aged 65 to 85 with active COVID-19. Both conserved end residues are part of each CDR3. D genes are given only for firm matches. Expanded clones get a size class; other rows say once, few or many, or leave the size out.

D gene: -; V gene: TRBV6-6; clone size: -; J gene: TRBJ1-1; CDR3 DNA: TGTGCCAGCAGTTATGGTCGGGATAGGACTGAAGCTTTCTTT; CDR3 protein: CASSYGRDRTEAFF
D gene: TRBD1; V gene: TRBV28; clone size: -; J gene: TRBJ1-1; CDR3 DNA: TGTGCCAGCAGCAGACAGGGTTTTGAAGCTTTCTTT; CDR3 protein: CASSRQGFEAFF
D gene: -; V gene: TRBV20-1; clone size: -; J gene: TRBJ2-2; CDR3 DNA: TGCAGTGCTAGTCCCCCTGGGGTCCGGGGGTTCACCGGGGAGCTGTTTTTT; CDR3 protein: CSASPPGVRGFTGELFF
D gene: -; V gene: TRBV5-5; clone size: -; J gene: TRBJ1-4; CDR3 DNA: TGTGCCAGCAGCCCCATCAACAGGGATGAAAAACTGTTTTTT; CDR3 protein: CASSPINRDEKLFF
D gene: -; V gene: TRBV21-1; clone size: -; J gene: TRBJ2-1; CDR3 DNA: TGTGCCAGCACTGAGCGGGGGAGCTCCTACAATGAGCAGTTCTTC; CDR3 protein: CASTERGSSYNEQFF
D gene: -; V gene: TRBV5-1; clone size: -; J gene: TRBJ1-4; CDR3 DNA: TGCGCCAGCAGCTTGGAACAACCCAATGAAAAACTGTTTTTT; CDR3 protein: CASSLEQPNEKLFF
D gene: TRBD1; V gene: TRBV27; clone size: few; J gene: TRBJ2-7; CDR3 DNA: TGTGCCAGCAGTTCCCGACAGGGAAACGCTAACTACGAGCAGTACTTC; CDR3 protein: CASSSRQGNANYEQYF
D gene: TRBD1; V gene: TRBV6-1; clone size: -; J gene: TRBJ1-2; CDR3 DNA: TGTGCCAGCAGTGAAGGGACAGGGAGGTCCTATGGCTACACCTTC; CDR3 protein: CASSEGTGRSYGYTF
D gene: TRBD2; V gene: TRBV19; clone size: -; J gene: TRBJ2-3; CDR3 DNA: TGTGCCAGTCGCCGGGAGGGGGAAGGCACAGATACGCAGTATTTT; CDR3 protein: CASRREGEGTDTQYF
D gene: -; V gene: TRBV11-1; clone size: -; J gene: TRBJ2-1; CDR3 DNA: TGTGCCAGCAGCCGTTCGGGTTTTAATGAGCAGTTCTTC; CDR3 protein: CASSRSGFNEQFF
D gene: TRBD2; V gene: TRBV7-3; clone size: -; J gene: TRBJ2-5; CDR3 DNA: TGTGCCAGCAGCTTACACGGGAGGGGGCAAGAGACCCAGTACTTC; CDR3 protein: CASSLHGRGQETQYF
D gene: -; V gene: TRBV19; clone size: -; J gene: TRBJ2-1; CDR3 DNA: TGTGCCAGTAGTATGGGCACAGACAATGAGCAGTTCTTC; CDR3 protein: CASSMGTDNEQFF
D gene: TRBD2; V gene: TRBV7-3; clone size: -; J gene: TRBJ2-1; CDR3 DNA: TGTGCCAGCAGCCTATCCGGGACTAGCGGCTACAATGAGCAGTTCTTC; CDR3 protein: CASSLSGTSGYNEQFF
D gene: TRBD2; V gene: TRBV7-2; clone size: -; J gene: TRBJ2-1; CDR3 DNA: TGTGCCAGCAGCCCACCGGGACTAGCGGGAGGGTTCTCCTACAATGAGCAGTTCTTC; CDR3 protein: CASSPPGLAGGFSYNEQFF
D gene: TRBD1; V gene: TRBV28; clone size: -; J gene: TRBJ1-4; CDR3 DNA: TGTGCCAGCAGTAATCTCATGACAGGGGATAATGAAAAACTGTTTTTT; CDR3 protein: CASSNLMTGDNEKLFF
D gene: -; V gene: TRBV9; clone size: -; J gene: TRBJ2-2; CDR3 DNA: TGTGCCAGCAGCCCGTACCGAGGAACGAACACCGGGGAGCTGTTTTTT; CDR3 protein: CASSPYRGTNTGELFF
D gene: -; V gene: TRBV6-6; clone size: -; J gene: TRBJ1-5; CDR3 DNA: TGTGCCAGCAGTTCTCCCCTGGGAGCCCAGCATTTT; CDR3 protein: CASSSPLGAQHF
D gene: -; V gene: TRBV6-5; clone size: -; J gene: TRBJ2-1; CDR3 DNA: TGTGCCAGCAGTTCTCGGGGTGGATCCGGATACAATGAGCAGTTCTTC; CDR3 protein: CASSSRGGSGYNEQFF
D gene: -; V gene: TRBV13; clone size: once; J gene: TRBJ2-3; CDR3 DNA: TGTGCCAGCAGCGCCGACAGGGATACGCAGTATTTT; CDR3 protein: CASSADRDTQYF
D gene: -; V gene: TRBV6-2/TRBV6-3; clone size: -; J gene: TRBJ2-5; CDR3 DNA: TGTGCCAGCAGTTACTCGAGGGTCGGAGAGACCCAGTACTTC; CDR3 protein: CASSYSRVGETQYF
D gene: TRBD2; V gene: TRBV30; clone size: -; J gene: TRBJ2-1; CDR3 DNA: TGTGCCTGGAGTTTTGGGACTAGCGGGAGCAATGAGCAGTTCTTC; CDR3 protein: CAWSFGTSGSNEQFF
D gene: TRBD1; V gene: TRBV3-1/TRBV3-2; clone size: few; J gene: TRBJ1-4; CDR3 DNA: TGTGCCAGCAGCCCCGGACAGGGCAGTGAAAAACTGTTTTTT; CDR3 protein: CASSPGQGSEKLFF
D gene: TRBD2; V gene: TRBV5-1; clone size: -; J gene: TRBJ2-1; CDR3 DNA: TGCGCCAGCAGCTTCTCACGACTAGCGAGCTCCTACAATGAGCAGTTCTTC; CDR3 protein: CASSFSRLASSYNEQFF